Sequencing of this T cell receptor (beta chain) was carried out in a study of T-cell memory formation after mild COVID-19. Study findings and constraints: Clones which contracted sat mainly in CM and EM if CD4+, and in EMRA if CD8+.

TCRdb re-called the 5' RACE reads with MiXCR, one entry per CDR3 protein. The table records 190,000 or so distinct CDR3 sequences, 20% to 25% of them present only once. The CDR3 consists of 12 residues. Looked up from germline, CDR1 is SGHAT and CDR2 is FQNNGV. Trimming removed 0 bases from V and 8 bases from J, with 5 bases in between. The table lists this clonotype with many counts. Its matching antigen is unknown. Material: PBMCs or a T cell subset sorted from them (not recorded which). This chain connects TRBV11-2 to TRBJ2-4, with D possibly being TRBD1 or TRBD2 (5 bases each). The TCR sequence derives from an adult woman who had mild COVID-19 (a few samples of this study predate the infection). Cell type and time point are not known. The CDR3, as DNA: TGTGCCAGCAGCTTAGAGGGGGACATTCAGTACTTC. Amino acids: CASSLEGDIQYF.